This TCR beta chain was identified during a study of graft-versus-host responses after intestinal transplantation. About the study: Transplants given to recipients were multivisceral, liver-intestinal, or isolated intestinal.

Assay: immunoSEQ multiplex PCR; the TCRdb copy retains only in-frame clones and omits some. The data show over 5,000 clones, 20% to 30% seen once. Responder cells that were proliferating and CFSE-low, both CD3+CD4+ and CD3+CD8+, were sorted after the reaction. This CDR3 has 15 residues. Per the germline V gene, CDR1 is MNHEY and CDR2 is SVGAGI. V lost 0 bases and J lost 9; bases outside the gene matches: 4. This rearrangement joins TRBV6-5 to TRBJ2-1; 11 nucleotides align to TRBD2. Here the sequenced sample was alloreactive CD4+ T cells from a mixed lymphocyte reaction culture, taken before transplantation. Subset indicated: CFSE-low proliferating T cells sorted from approximately six-day pre-transplant mixed lymphocyte reaction (GvH or HvG direction). The sequence was collected from a human patient who was an organ donor for intestinal transplantation. In DNA, the CDR3 is TGTGCCAGCAGTTACTCTAGCGGGGGGGCGGGTGAGCAGTTCTTC. Its translation is CASSYSSGGAGEQFF.